This T cell receptor (beta chain) was observed in a study of early T cells in non-severe SARS-CoV-2 infection. Study details: Chains were unpaired, as sequencing was done on bulk RNA from unsorted whole blood.

The germline V gene has CDR1 MNHEY and CDR2 SMNVEV (reference sequence). Trimming took 11 bases from V and 3 from J, leaving 20 bases between them. This CDR3 is 14 amino acids long. TCRdb reprocessed the 5' RACE reads via MiXCR and lists one record per CDR3 protein. The sample has roughly 61,000 distinct CDR3 sequences, roughly 10% seen once; the top ten hold under 9%. This clonotype is categorized as large. The receptor was isolated from an adult who was a healthcare worker with PCR-confirmed SARS-CoV-2 infection or an uninfected control (not recorded which). The chain employs TRBV27 and TRBJ2-7; D gene uncertain. Sequencing was carried out using whole blood. For the CDR3, the DNA is TGTGCCTCTCAACCCGGAGAAACTTTCTACGAGCAGTACTTC. Protein sequence: CASQPGETFYEQYF.